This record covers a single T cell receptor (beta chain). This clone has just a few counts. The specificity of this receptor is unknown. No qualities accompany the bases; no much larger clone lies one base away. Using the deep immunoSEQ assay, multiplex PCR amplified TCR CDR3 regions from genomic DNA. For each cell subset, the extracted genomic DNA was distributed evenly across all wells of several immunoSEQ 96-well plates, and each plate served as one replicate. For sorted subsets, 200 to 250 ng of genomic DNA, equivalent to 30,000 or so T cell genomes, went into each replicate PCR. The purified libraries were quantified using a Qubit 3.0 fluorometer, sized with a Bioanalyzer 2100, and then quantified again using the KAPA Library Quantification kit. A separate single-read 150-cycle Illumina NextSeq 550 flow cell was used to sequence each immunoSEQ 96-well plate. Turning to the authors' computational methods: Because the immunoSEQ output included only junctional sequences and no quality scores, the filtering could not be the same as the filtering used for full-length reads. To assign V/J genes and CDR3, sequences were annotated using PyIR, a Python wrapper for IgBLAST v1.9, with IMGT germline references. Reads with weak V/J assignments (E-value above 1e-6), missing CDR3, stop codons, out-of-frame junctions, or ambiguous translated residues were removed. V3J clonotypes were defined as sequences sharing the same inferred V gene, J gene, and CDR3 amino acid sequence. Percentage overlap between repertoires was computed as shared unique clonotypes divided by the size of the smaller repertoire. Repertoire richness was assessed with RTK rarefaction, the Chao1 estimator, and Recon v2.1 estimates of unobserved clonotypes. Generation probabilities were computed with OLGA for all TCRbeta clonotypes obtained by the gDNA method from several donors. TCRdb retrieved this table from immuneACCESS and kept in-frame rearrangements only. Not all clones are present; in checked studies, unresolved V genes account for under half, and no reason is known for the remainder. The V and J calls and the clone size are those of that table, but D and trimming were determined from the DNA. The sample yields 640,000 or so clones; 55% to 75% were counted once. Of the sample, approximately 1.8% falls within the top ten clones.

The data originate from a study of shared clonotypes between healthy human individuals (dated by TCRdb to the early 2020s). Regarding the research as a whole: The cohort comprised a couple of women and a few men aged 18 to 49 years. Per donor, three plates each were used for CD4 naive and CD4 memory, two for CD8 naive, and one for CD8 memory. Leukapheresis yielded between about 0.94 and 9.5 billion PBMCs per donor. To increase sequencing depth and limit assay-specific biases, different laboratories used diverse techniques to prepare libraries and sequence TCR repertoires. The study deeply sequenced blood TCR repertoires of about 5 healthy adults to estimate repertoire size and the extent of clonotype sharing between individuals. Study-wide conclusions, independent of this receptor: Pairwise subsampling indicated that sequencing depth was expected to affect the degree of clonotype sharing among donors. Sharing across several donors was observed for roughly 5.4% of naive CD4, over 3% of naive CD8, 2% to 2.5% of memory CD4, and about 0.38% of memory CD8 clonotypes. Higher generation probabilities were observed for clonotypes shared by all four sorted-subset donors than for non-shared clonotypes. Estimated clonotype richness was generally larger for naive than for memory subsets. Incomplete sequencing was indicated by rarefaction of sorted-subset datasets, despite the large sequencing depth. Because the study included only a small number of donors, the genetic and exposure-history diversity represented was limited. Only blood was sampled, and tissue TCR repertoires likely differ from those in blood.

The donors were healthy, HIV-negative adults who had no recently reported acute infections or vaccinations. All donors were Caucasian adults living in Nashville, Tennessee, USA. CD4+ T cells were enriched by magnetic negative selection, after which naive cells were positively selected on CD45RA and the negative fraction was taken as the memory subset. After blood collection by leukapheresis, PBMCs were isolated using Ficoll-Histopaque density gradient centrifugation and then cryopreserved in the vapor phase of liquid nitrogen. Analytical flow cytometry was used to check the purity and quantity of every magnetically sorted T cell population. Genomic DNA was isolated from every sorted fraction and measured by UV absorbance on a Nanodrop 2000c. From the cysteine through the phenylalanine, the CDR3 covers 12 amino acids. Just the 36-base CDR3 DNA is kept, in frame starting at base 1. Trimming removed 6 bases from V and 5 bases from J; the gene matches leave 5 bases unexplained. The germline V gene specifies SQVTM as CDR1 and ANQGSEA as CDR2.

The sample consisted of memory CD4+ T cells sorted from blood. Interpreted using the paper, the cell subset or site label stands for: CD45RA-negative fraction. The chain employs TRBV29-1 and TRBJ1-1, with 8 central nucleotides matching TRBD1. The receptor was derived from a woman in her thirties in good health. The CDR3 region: CSVLRDRTEAFF. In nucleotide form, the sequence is TGCAGCGTCCTCCGGGACAGGACTGAAGCTTTCTTT.